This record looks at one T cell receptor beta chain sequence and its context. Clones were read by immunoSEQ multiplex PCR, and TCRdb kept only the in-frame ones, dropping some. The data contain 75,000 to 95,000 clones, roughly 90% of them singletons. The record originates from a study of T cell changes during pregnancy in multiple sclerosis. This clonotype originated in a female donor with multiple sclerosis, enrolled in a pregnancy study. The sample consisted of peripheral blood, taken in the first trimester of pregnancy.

The CDR3, as DNA: TGTGCCAGCAGCTTGGCTTGGGGCTCCTACTACGAGCAGTACTTC. This translates into CASSLAWGSYYEQYF. The chain couples TRBV5-6 to TRBJ2-7, with D possibly being TRBD1 (5 bases). There are 15 residues in the CDR3. Trimming stripped 0 bases from V and 3 bases from J, with 13 bases between. The V gene's germline CDR1 is SGHDT and CDR2 YYEEEE. The complete variable domain, with remaining parts taken from reference TRBV5-6 and TRBJ2-7, reads DAGVTQSPTHLIKTRGQQVTLRCSPKSGHDTVSWYQQALGQGPQFIFQYYEEEERQRGNFPDRFSGHQFPNYSSELNVNALLLGDSALYLCASSLAWGSYYEQYFGPGTRLTVT.